This TCR beta chain was observed in a study of T cells after yellow fever vaccination. As for the study in general: Any fraction with a low cell number was prepared using SMART-Seq v4 Ultra Low Input.

Generation of TCR cDNA used 5'RACE template switching (which added a universal primer site and UMIs). Each CDR3 protein gets one entry after TCRdb re-called the 5' RACE reads with MiXCR. This sample has some 500,000 distinct CDR3 sequences; approximately 13% occur once, and the top ten carry over 11%. The CDR3 contains 13 residues. Germline lookup yields CDR1 MNHEY and CDR2 SMNVEV (reference sequence). The germline V and J ends were trimmed by 3 bases and 5 bases, with 8 bases remaining between them. General study results and limits: Most primary-vaccination clones recurred post-booster (approximately 95% CD4, roughly 91% CD8). Peak timing came faster in the weaker secondary response, day 5 versus 15.

In regard to this clonotype: What it binds is not known.

This chain joins TRBV27 and TRBJ2-1; D gene ambiguous. This TCR came from a man aged 25-45 years who received the YFV17D yellow fever vaccine. The sequencing used PBMCs, collected on the day of the yellow fever booster vaccination. The CDR3 sequence: CASSFRLNNEQFF. CDR3 DNA sequence: TGTGCCAGCAGTTTTCGACTGAACAATGAGCAGTTCTTC.